Below are 26 T cell receptor beta chains sequenced from a single sample in a study of blood T cell repertoires in COVID-19 (dated by TCRdb to the early 2020s). Library generation was performed with the immunoSEQ multiplex PCR assay. Here the immuneACCESS table is served through TCRdb, limited to in-frame sequences with V and J called. Missing clones are a known gap in these copies; in checked studies unresolved V genes cover under half, and the rest lacks a known reason. Across this sample there are some 100,000 clones, with over 65% seen only once. The ten largest clones add up to approximately 18% of the sample. The sample taken for sequencing was peripheral blood. The receptors here all came from a woman aged 60-75 years with acute or convalescent COVID-19.

The chain has TRBV9 and TRBJ1-5, with a possible D match to TRBD1 (5 bases). The V end lost 0 bases, the J end lost 4 bases, and 11 bases lay between the germline ends. The germline V gene has CDR1 SGDLS and CDR2 YYNGEE. This CDR3 has 15 amino acids. In DNA form, the CDR3 reads TGTGCCAGCAGCGTAGAGGGCAAGGGGAATCAGCCCCAGCATTTT. This gives the protein CASSVEGKGNQPQHF.

J is TRBJ1-2 and V is TRBV4-2, with 7 bases identical to TRBD1. The CDR3 has 15 residues. With V trimmed by 0 bases and J by 10 bases, 11 bases remained unmatched. Germline V gene data show CDR1 as LGHNA and CDR2 as YNFKEQ. The CDR3 here is CASSQDPGTDAHYTF. In nucleotides, the CDR3 is TGTGCCAGCAGCCAAGATCCCGGGACAGACGCCCACTACACCTTC.

The CDR3 loop is CASSRGQGNEQFF. DNA of the CDR3: TGCGCCAGCAGCCGAGGGCAAGGCAATGAGCAGTTCTTC. This chain uses TRBV5-1 with TRBJ2-1; D is perhaps TRBD2 (5 bases). The CDR3 runs to 13 residues. CDR1 SGHRS and CDR2 YFSETQ come from the germline V gene. Between the trimmed V and J ends, which lost 4 bases and 6 bases, there was a span of 11 bases.

The DNA for the CDR3 is TGCAGTGCTAGTAGAGGGATGGAAAAACTGTTTTTT. Translating it yields CSASRGMEKLFF. The V and J genes are TRBV20-1 and TRBJ1-4; D call uncertain. The CDR3 totals 12 residues. Deletions cut 3 bases from V and 8 bases from J, with 10 bases between. Germline lookup yields CDR1 DFQATT and CDR2 SNEGSKA (reference sequence).

This chain joins TRBV4-3 and TRBJ2-1, with TRBD2 as a possible D gene (6 bases). Germline CDR1 LGHNA, CDR2 YSLEER. The CDR3 consists of 12 residues. V dropped 4 bases and J dropped 5 bases, with 6 bases sitting between them. The CDR3 nucleotides read TGCGCCAGCAGCCGCGGGGACAATGAGCAGTTCTTC. Amino acids: CASSRGDNEQFF.

This chain connects TRBV10-3 to TRBJ1-6; D might be TRBD1 (6 bases). The CDR3 has 16 amino acids. CDR1 is ENHRY and CDR2 is SYGVKD in the germline V gene. V lost 4 bases and J 9 bases, leaving 19 bases between the germline ends. Written as DNA, the CDR3 is TGTGCCATCAGTGTGCAGGGGACGTCTCAGGGTTCACCCCTCCACTTT. Its translation is CAISVQGTSQGSPLHF.

The chain uses TRBV11-1 and TRBJ2-1; weak D call: TRBD2 (6 bases). The germline CDR1 and CDR2 sequences are SGHAT and FQDESV (reference sequence). This CDR3 comprises 13 residues. V dropped 3 bases and J dropped 7 bases, with 10 bases sitting between them. The chain's CDR3 is CASSFPGRNEQFF. The CDR3 DNA follows: TGTGCCAGCAGCTTTCCAGGGAGGAATGAGCAGTTCTTC.

The V and J genes are TRBV25-1 and TRBJ1-5; no clear D gene. V lost 5 bases to trimming and J lost 0 bases, with 20 bases between them. This CDR3 region has 18 residues. From germline, CDR1 is MGHDK and CDR2 SYGVNS. CDR3 nucleotides: TGTGCCAGCAGTCGCCGAGACTCCTTTCTAATTAGCAATCAGCCCCAGCATTTT. Protein: CASSRRDSFLISNQPQHF.

The chain combines TRBV6-2 or TRBV6-3 with TRBJ2-7; no firm D call. The CDR3 runs 12 residues. In germline, CDR1 is MNHEY, CDR2 SVGEGT. V was clipped by 7 bases and J by 5 bases, with 12 bases between them. CDR3 in amino acids: CASTPDSNEQYF. The CDR3 coding sequence is TGTGCCAGCACCCCCGACTCGAACGAGCAGTACTTC.

The rearrangement links TRBV28 to TRBJ1-4; D remains ambiguous. The V gene lost 6 bases and the J gene lost 9 bases, with 14 bases spanning the gap. Germline values: CDR1 MDHEN, CDR2 SYDVKM. The CDR3 contains 13 residues. The CDR3 protein is CASSTEQRQKLFF. DNA for the CDR3: TGTGCCAGCAGCACGGAACAGAGACAAAAACTGTTTTTT.

The sample holds one count of this clone. The chain recombines TRBV9 with TRBJ2-5; possible D gene TRBD2, 6 bases. The germline gives CDR1 SGDLS, CDR2 YYNGEE. CDR3 length: 15 residues. The V end was cut by 1 base, the J end by 4 bases, with 14 bases between. The CDR3 reads CASSVSGTPTETQYF. CDR3 sequence (DNA): TGTGCCAGCAGCGTATCGGGGACTCCTACAGAGACCCAGTACTTC. Full variable domain (outside the CDR3, taken from reference TRBV9 and TRBJ2-5): DSGVTQTPKHLITATGQRVTLRCSPRSGDLSVYWYQQSLDQGLQFLIQYYNGEERAKGNILERFSAQQFPDLHSELNLSSLELGDSALYFCASSVSGTPTETQYFGPGTRLLVL.

V and J are TRBV27 and TRBJ2-1, with D hard to call. V dropped 5 bases and J dropped 2 bases, with 10 bases sitting between them. Germline CDR1 and CDR2: MNHEY and SMNVEV (reference sequence). The CDR3 contains 14 residues. CDR3 DNA: TGTGCCAGCAGTCGAGCTGGTGCCTACAATGAGCAGTTCTTC. Encoded protein: CASSRAGAYNEQFF.

V and J are TRBV18 and TRBJ1-5; D possibly corresponds to TRBD1 (5 bases). Trimming took off 5 bases at V and 7 bases at J, with 15 bases between the two ends. CDR3 length equals 14 residues. Germline V gene sequence: CDR1 KGHSH, CDR2 LQKENI. DNA of the CDR3: TGTGCCAGCTCATCGGGACTCAACGGACAGCCCCAGCATTTT. Its protein is CASSSGLNGQPQHF.

The chain joins TRBV9 to TRBJ2-6; 9 nucleotides agree with TRBD1. This CDR3 has 18 amino acids. Germline V CDR1 and CDR2: SGDLS, YYNGEE. The junction had 9 bases not matched to a gene; V was cut back by 4 bases and J by 1 base. CDR3 region: CASSSTGQGNSGANVLTF. The DNA of the CDR3 is TGTGCCAGCAGCTCCACGGGACAGGGCAATTCTGGGGCCAACGTCCTGACTTTC. The whole variable domain, filled in from reference TRBV9 and TRBJ2-6, reads DSGVTQTPKHLITATGQRVTLRCSPRSGDLSVYWYQQSLDQGLQFLIQYYNGEERAKGNILERFSAQQFPDLHSELNLSSLELGDSALYFCASSSTGQGNSGANVLTFGAGSRLTVL.

CDR3 sequence: CASSVFGTGELFF. The DNA for the CDR3 is TGTGCCAGCAGTGTGTTCGGCACCGGGGAGCTGTTTTTT. The chain is built from TRBV2 and TRBJ2-2; no clear D gene. The CDR3 totals 13 residues. Germline assignment: CDR1 SNHLY and CDR2 FYNNEI. V lost 4 bases, J lost 4 bases, and 7 bases lay in between.

This clone was seen only a few times. The V gene is TRBV7-9, the J gene TRBJ2-7; unclear D gene. The CDR3 is 11 residues long. Germline values: CDR1 SEHNR, CDR2 FQNEAQ (reference sequence). Trimming took off 0 bases at V and 5 bases at J, with 2 bases between the two ends. CDR3 sequence reads: CASSLADEQYF. CDR3 DNA sequence: TGTGCCAGCAGCTTAGCCGACGAGCAGTACTTC. The full variable domain, rest sourced from reference TRBV7-9 and TRBJ2-7, is DTGVSQNPRHKITKRGQNVTFRCDPISEHNRLYWYRQTLGQGPEFLTYFQNEAQLEKSRLLSDRFSAERPKGSFSTLEIQRTEQGDSAMYLCASSLADEQYFGPGTRLTVT.

This clone came up once. Here the CDR3 DNA reads TGTGCCAGCAGCTCTAGTAACCGACAGGGGCCACAGTACTTC. Residues: CASSSSNRQGPQYF. The J gene is TRBJ2-5, the V gene TRBV7-2, with 8 bases aligning to TRBD1. The V gene's germline CDR1 is SGHTA and CDR2 FQGNSA. The CDR3 totals 14 residues. The ends lost 4 bases at V and 11 bases at J; junction bases unmatched: 12. The full variable domain, its missing parts supplied by reference TRBV7-2 and TRBJ2-5, is GAGVSQSPSNKVTEKGKDVELRCDPISGHTALYWYRQSLGQGLEFLIYFQGNSAPDKSGLPSDRFSAERTGGSVSTLTIQRTQQEDSAVYLCASSSSNRQGPQYFGPGTRLLVL.

The chain links TRBV28 to TRBJ2-2; TRBD1 might be the D (5 bases). Germline CDR1 and CDR2: MDHEN and SYDVKM. Trimming removed 9 bases at V and 8 bases at J, with 22 bases between. The CDR3 contains 15 residues. The CDR3 here is CASGPDSFLRGELFF. In DNA, the CDR3 is TGTGCCAGTGGGCCTGACAGCTTCCTTAGAGGGGAGCTGTTTTTT.

The chain employs TRBV10-3 and TRBJ2-1; 10 nucleotides agree with TRBD1. V shed 2 bases and J 5 bases; nucleotides not matched to a gene: 3. The CDR3 consists of 15 residues. Germline lookup yields CDR1 ENHRY and CDR2 SYGVKD. CDR3 amino acids: CAISEPGTGDNEQFF. The DNA for the CDR3 is TGTGCCATCAGTGAGCCAGGGACAGGGGACAATGAGCAGTTCTTC.

The table lists this clone with a few counts. The V gene is TRBV30, the J gene TRBJ1-5, with 7 bases aligning to TRBD1. There are 15 residues in the CDR3. V lost 5 bases and J lost 2; bases outside the gene matches: 9. Germline V gene sequence: CDR1 GTSNPN, CDR2 SVGIG (reference sequence). CDR3 amino acids: CAWARTGDGNQPQHF. The CDR3 DNA reads TGTGCCTGGGCCCGAACAGGGGACGGCAATCAGCCCCAGCATTTT.

The gene calls are TRBV27 and TRBJ1-6; maybe TRBD1 (6 bases). The germline CDR1 and CDR2 sequences are MNHEY and SMNVEV (reference sequence). The CDR3 contains 12 residues. Trimming removed 5 bases from V and 10 bases from J, with 9 bases in between. The CDR3 DNA reads TGTGCCAGCAGTGGGGGCGGGTCACCCCTCCACTTT. Translated, it gives CASSGGGSPLHF.

The chain combines TRBV4-3 with TRBJ2-5; D unclear. CDR1 and CDR2 from the germline V gene are LGHNA and YSLEER. This CDR3 has 14 amino acids. V was shortened by 0 bases and J by 2 bases, with 7 bases between the two germline ends. The CDR3 DNA reads as TGCGCCAGCAGCCAAGACGACGGGCAAGAGACCCAGTACTTC. This translates into CASSQDDGQETQYF.

J is TRBJ1-4 and V is TRBV4-2, with 7 bases matching TRBD1. Germline loops: CDR1 LGHNA, CDR2 YNFKEQ. V lost 8 bases to trimming and J lost 8 bases; unmatched junction nucleotides: 8. This CDR3 is 13 amino acids long. The CDR3 reads CASSTRGLEKLFF. The CDR3 DNA reads as TGTGCCAGCTCCACAAGGGGGCTCGAAAAACTGTTTTTT.

This chain connects TRBV7-8 to TRBJ2-1, with 7 bases aligning to TRBD2. Germline V CDR1 and CDR2: SGHVS, FQNEAQ. The CDR3 runs to 15 residues. The J segment lost 4 bases and the V segment lost 6 bases, leaving 9 bases of the junction unmatched. In DNA, the CDR3 is TGTGCCAGCAGTTCCCGGCCAGCGGGGTACAATGAGCAGTTCTTC. It translates to CASSSRPAGYNEQFF.

The rearrangement uses TRBV28 and TRBJ1-2; D unresolved. The V end lost 4 bases, the J end lost 3 bases, and 15 bases lay between the germline ends. Germline CDR1 is MDHEN and CDR2 is SYDVKM. The CDR3 is 15 residues long. The CDR3 spells CASSSAAGHDYGYTF. In DNA, the CDR3 is TGTGCCAGCAGTTCCGCTGCAGGCCATGACTATGGCTACACCTTC.

The J gene is TRBJ1-1, the V gene TRBV14; no clear D gene. CDR1 is SGHDN, CDR2 FVKESK, per germline. Trimming pared 1 base from V and 5 bases from J, leaving 14 bases between. The CDR3 is 15 residues long. CDR3: CASSQGAGIGTEAFF. For the CDR3, the DNA is TGTGCCAGCAGCCAAGGGGCCGGGATTGGGACTGAAGCTTTCTTT.